This entry describes one T cell receptor beta chain. These data belong to a study of blood T cell repertoires in COVID-19. Germline V gene lookup returns CDR1 SGHAT and CDR2 FQNNGV. Trimming cost V 5 bases and J 2 bases, with 10 bases left between them. This CDR3 contains 14 residues. In the study's own analysis: Quantification of nucleated cells was approximated via reference gene primer amplification. The repertoire was sequenced with immunoSEQ multiplex PCR; TCRdb's copy has only in-frame clones and lacks some. V, J and clone size are those of that table, while D and trimming were read from the DNA. The data show roughly 330,000 clones, roughly 86% seen once.

This chain uses TRBV11-2 with TRBJ1-5; possibly TRBD1 for D (5 bases). The receptor was derived from a man aged 25 to 40 with COVID-19, enrolled during active disease. The sample consisted of peripheral blood. CDR3 nucleotide sequence: TGTGCCAGCAGCGCAGGACATCGCAATCAGCCCCAGCATTTT. It encodes CASSAGHRNQPQHF.